This T cell receptor (beta chain) was observed in a study of blood T cells in healthy people across ages. Notes on the study in general: Naive CD4+ cells and diversity were both higher in long-lived donors than in aged donors.

Unmatched junction bases numbered 7, after V lost 2 bases and J lost 2 bases. CDR1 is SGHTA and CDR2 is FQGNSA in the germline V gene. The CDR3 loop spans 17 amino acids. This clonotype has a count of ten or more. What it recognizes is unknown. PCR was performed a second time for roughly 7 to 11 cycles using a sample-barcoded 5' primer and a J-beta primer mix. TCRdb re-called the 5' RACE reads through MiXCR, storing one row per CDR3 protein. The profile shows hundreds of thousands of distinct CDR3 sequences, 20% to 25% of them singletons. The gene calls are TRBV7-2 and TRBJ2-5; TRBD2 matches 11 bases. The specimen was blood. The TCR was taken from a man in his 70s in good health. This CDR3 is CASSLYRTSGFQETQYF. The CDR3, as DNA: TGTGCCAGCAGCTTATATCGGACTAGCGGGTTTCAAGAGACCCAGTACTTC.